The 6 T cell receptor beta chains listed next were all sequenced from one sample in a study of blood T cell repertoires in COVID-19. Repertoires were generated with immunoSEQ multiplex PCR, while TCRdb's copy carries only in-frame clones and drops some. The sample carries 70,000 to 95,000 clones, about 91% recorded once. The specimen sequenced was peripheral blood. These receptors came from a woman of 80 years or more with acute or convalescent COVID-19.

This chain connects TRBV6-2 or TRBV6-3 to TRBJ1-1, with D unclear. Germline V gene data show CDR1 as MNHEY and CDR2 as SVGEGT. This CDR3 region has 14 residues. Trimming pared 6 bases from V and 4 bases from J, leaving 15 bases between. The CDR3 DNA is TGTGCCAGCAGCCGACCCCTAGGTGGCACTGAAGCTTTCTTT. Its translation: CASSRPLGGTEAFF.

The gene calls are TRBV29-1 and TRBJ1-4; 9 nucleotides align to TRBD1. From germline, CDR1 is SQVTM and CDR2 ANQGSEA. Germline trimming cut 5 bases from V and 5 bases from J; bases unmatched to any gene: 6. The CDR3 consists of 14 residues. The chain's CDR3 is CSVFFTGGNEKLFF. The CDR3 DNA reads TGCAGCGTTTTTTTTACAGGGGGCAATGAAAAACTGTTTTTT.

V is TRBV18 and J is TRBJ2-2; the D gene is possibly TRBD2 (6 bases). V was cut by 3 bases and J by 1 base, with 18 bases left in between. The length of the CDR3 is 18 residues. From germline, CDR1 is KGHSH and CDR2 LQKENI. DNA of the CDR3: TGTGCCAGCTCACCCCTGGGTCGGGGGAGGATGAACACCGGGGAGCTGTTTTTT. As protein: CASSPLGRGRMNTGELFF.

V and J are TRBV28 and TRBJ1-2; TRBD1 agrees at 7 bases. The CDR3 consists of 14 residues. V shed 8 bases, J shed 4 bases, and the junction held 10 bases outside the gene matches. Germline CDR1 MDHEN, CDR2 SYDVKM. CDR3 in amino acids: CASGSGQPSYGYTF. CDR3 sequence (DNA): TGTGCCAGCGGATCGGGACAGCCGAGCTATGGCTACACCTTC.

The chain carries TRBV5-6 and TRBJ2-1, with 8 bases fitting TRBD2. The trim removed 0 bases at V and 4 bases at J, leaving 3 bases unmatched. The CDR3 runs 15 residues. Germline V gene lookup returns CDR1 SGHDT and CDR2 YYEEEE. The CDR3, as DNA: TGTGCCAGCAGCTTGGAACTAGCGGATTACAATGAGCAGTTCTTC. Encoded protein: CASSLELADYNEQFF. Looking up the rest from reference TRBV5-6 and TRBJ2-1 gives the full variable domain: DAGVTQSPTHLIKTRGQQVTLRCSPKSGHDTVSWYQQALGQGPQFIFQYYEEEERQRGNFPDRFSGHQFPNYSSELNVNALLLGDSALYLCASSLELADYNEQFFGPGTRLTVL.

This chain joins TRBV5-6 and TRBJ2-1, with TRBD2 matching over 9 bases. Germline V CDR1 and CDR2: SGHDT, YYEEEE. V lost 2 bases, J lost 9 bases, and 6 bases stayed unmatched. The CDR3 has 14 amino acids. CDR3 bases: TGTGCCAGCAGCTTAGGCGGGAGGGCCAGTGAGCAGTTCTTC. This sequence encodes CASSLGGRASEQFF.